This T cell receptor beta chain comes out of a study of blood T cell repertoires in COVID-19. Study-level background: COVID-19 samples from acute and convalescent phases originated in the United States, Italy and Spain.

V was pared by 7 bases and J by 3 bases, with 15 bases between. Per germline, CDR1 LNHNV and CDR2 YYDKDF (reference sequence). The CDR3 runs 14 residues. Study members were between roughly 18 and 89 years old and lived in about two dozen US regions. Researchers sorted participants into cohorts using their self-reported clinical history. In the authors' methods: Amplification of reference gene primers was used by the study to estimate nucleated cell counts. Produced via immunoSEQ multiplex PCR; TCRdb's table is partial and in-frame only. That table gives V, J and clone size, and the DNA gave D and trimming. Counted here are about 200,000 clones, 70% to 85% occurring once; the ten biggest clones make up about 15%.

Specimen: PBMCs or T cells enriched from blood (not recorded which). This receptor was taken from a man aged 40-49 years who had recovered from COVID-19. The chain links TRBV15 to TRBJ1-1; TRBD1 might be the D (5 bases). CDR3 protein: CATNFGGGDTEAFF. CDR3 coding DNA: TGTGCCACCAATTTCGGAGGAGGGGACACTGAAGCTTTCTTT.